Shown below are 22 T cell receptor beta chains from a single sample sequenced in a study of OX40 agonist ivuxolimab in advanced cancers. The table came from immunoSEQ multiplex PCR; TCRdb's copy has only in-frame clones and leaves some out. The repertoire consists of roughly 20,000 clones, with 70% to 80% occurring once and the leading ten covering approximately 36%. The source material was CD4+ or CD8+ T cells sorted from blood, sampled in a trial of the OX40 agonist ivuxolimab. The receptor source for this set is an adult with an advanced solid tumor such as melanoma, head and neck, liver or kidney cancer.

With respect to this clone: The DNA is left out, because the CDR3 cannot be placed on it with certainty; the CDR3 is given as TCRdb lists it. This rearrangement joins TRBV5-1 to TRBJ2-6; the D call TRBD1 from the table was never checked on the DNA. Inclusive of both ends, the CDR3 amounts to 18 amino acids. Germline V gene lookup returns CDR1 SGHRS and CDR2 YFSETQ. The CDR3 reads CASSLAGGITFGANVLTF.

The chain carries TRBV6-5 and TRBJ2-7; tentatively, D is TRBD2 (5 bases). CDR1 and CDR2 (germline): MNHEY, SVGAGI. The CDR3 contains 15 residues. V was cut by 7 bases and J by 0 bases, with 16 bases left in between. The CDR3 spells CASTPPSGSSYEQYF. DNA for the CDR3: TGTGCCAGCACCCCTCCGAGCGGAAGCTCCTACGAGCAGTACTTC.

The sample holds one count of this clone. The chain links TRBV30 to TRBJ1-1; a weak D match, TRBD1 (5 bases). V lost 4 bases to trimming and J lost 1 base, with 16 bases between them. CDR1 and CDR2 from the germline V gene are GTSNPN and SVGIG (reference sequence). The CDR3 sequence is 15 residues long. The CDR3 region has the DNA TGTGCCTGGACGGGGAGGGGCGATCGGAACACTGAAGCTTTCTTT. As protein: CAWTGRGDRNTEAFF.

This clone was found once. This chain links TRBV6-5 with TRBJ2-2, with D perhaps matching TRBD2 (5 bases). V was pared by 6 bases and J by 8 bases, with 16 bases between. The CDR3 length is 14 residues. Looked up from germline, CDR1 is MNHEY and CDR2 is SVGAGI. The DNA of the CDR3 is TGTGCCAGCAGATTTATCGGAGGCCTTGGGGAGCTGTTTTTT. Translated: CASRFIGGLGELFF.

This chain connects TRBV29-1 to TRBJ1-1, with a possible D match to TRBD1 (5 bases). The germline V and J ends were trimmed by 8 bases and 1 base, with 11 bases remaining between them. CDR1 is SQVTM and CDR2 is ANQGSEA in the germline V gene. The CDR3 runs to 12 residues. CDR3 amino acids: CSYPGPNTEAFF. CDR3 DNA sequence: TGCAGCTACCCGGGGCCGAACACTGAAGCTTTCTTT.

The chain uses TRBV7-9 and TRBJ1-1; D remains unclear. The CDR3 is 13 amino acids. Looked up from germline, CDR1 is SEHNR and CDR2 is FQNEAQ (reference sequence). Trimming removed 10 bases at V and 0 bases at J, with 12 bases between. The CDR3 nucleotides are TGTGCCACCCAACTCAGCATGAACACTGAAGCTTTCTTT. This translates into CATQLSMNTEAFF. Filled out from reference TRBV7-9 and TRBJ1-1, the complete variable domain reads DTGVSQNPRHKITKRGQNVTFRCDPISEHNRLYWYRQTLGQGPEFLTYFQNEAQLEKSRLLSDRFSAERPKGSFSTLEIQRTEQGDSAMYLCATQLSMNTEAFFGQGTRLTVV.

V usage is TRBV6-6 and J usage is TRBJ1-2; 8 positions match TRBD1. The ends lost 6 bases at V and 4 bases at J; junction bases unmatched: 7. Per germline, CDR1 MNHNY and CDR2 SVGAGI (reference sequence). There are 14 residues in the CDR3. CDR3 region: CASRAGGAGYGYTF. The CDR3 DNA sequence: TGTGCCAGCAGAGCAGGGGGCGCGGGCTATGGCTACACCTTC.

The chain uses TRBV28 and TRBJ2-5; D is uncertain. In germline, CDR1 is MDHEN, CDR2 SYDVKM. The CDR3 covers 20 residues. Trimming pared 6 bases from V and 0 bases from J, leaving 29 bases between. The CDR3 loop is CASSWASQQVRRSYQETQYF. Written as DNA, the CDR3 is TGTGCCAGCAGCTGGGCCTCACAGCAGGTCAGGAGATCCTACCAAGAGACCCAGTACTTC.

This rearrangement joins TRBV15 to TRBJ2-7; 9 bases align to TRBD2. The CDR3 has 16 residues. V lost 8 bases to trimming and J lost 7 bases; unmatched junction nucleotides: 18. In germline, CDR1 is LNHNV, CDR2 YYDKDF (reference sequence). In nucleotides, the CDR3 is TGTGCCACCTCGGGAGCTAGCGGGGAAATACCCCTAGAGCAGTACTTC. This encodes CATSGASGEIPLEQYF.

The chain joins TRBV4-2 to TRBJ2-3; D tentatively fits TRBD1 or TRBD2 (5 bases each). The CDR3 is 15 residues long. The germline gives CDR1 LGHNA, CDR2 YNFKEQ. Trimming shortened V by 5 bases and J by 2 bases, and 14 bases separated the two germline ends. This chain's CDR3 is CASSLPEGYTDTQYF. The DNA of the CDR3 is TGTGCCAGCAGCTTGCCAGAGGGGTACACAGATACGCAGTATTTT.

J is TRBJ1-1 and V is TRBV7-9; no reliable D call. From germline, CDR1 is SEHNR and CDR2 FQNEAQ (reference sequence). There are 12 residues in the CDR3. The V end was cut by 1 base, the J end by 8 bases, with 8 bases between. CDR3 sequence reads: CASSLGRPEAFF. The CDR3 DNA follows: TGTGCCAGCAGCTTAGGCAGGCCCGAAGCTTTCTTT.

This clone is labeled as medium-sized. The rearrangement joins TRBV10-3 to TRBJ2-1; D is undetermined. This CDR3 spans 13 amino acids. Trimming removed 4 bases at V and 6 bases at J, with 10 bases between. Germline V gives CDR1 ENHRY, CDR2 SYGVKD. This chain's CDR3 is CAISGVGGNEQFF. Here the CDR3 DNA reads TGTGCCATCAGTGGGGTCGGCGGCAATGAGCAGTTCTTC.

The chain has TRBV7-3 and TRBJ1-1; 8 bases line up with TRBD1. Germline V gene lookup returns CDR1 SGHTA and CDR2 FQGTGA. This CDR3 has 16 residues. Trimming cost V 1 base and J 1 base; bases outside gene matches: 5. The CDR3 reads CASSLNPGQANTEAFF. The CDR3 bases are TGTGCCAGCAGCTTAAACCCGGGACAGGCGAACACTGAAGCTTTCTTT.

This chain links TRBV7-9 with TRBJ2-2, with a possible D match to TRBD2 (5 bases). Germline CDR1 and CDR2: SEHNR and FQNEAQ (reference sequence). The CDR3 loop spans 14 amino acids. The ends were cut back, 8 bases at V and 2 bases at J, with 12 bases in the middle. CDR3 bases: TGTGCCAGCGAGGAGGCTAGTAACACCGGGGAGCTGTTTTTT. Amino acids: CASEEASNTGELFF.

This clone was detected a few times. CDR3 DNA sequence: TGTGCCAGCAGTTACCGAAGCTCCTACGAGCAGTACTTC. Amino acid sequence: CASSYRSSYEQYF. The chain uses TRBV7-9 and TRBJ2-7; D remains ambiguous. CDR3 size: 13 residues. Deletions cut 6 bases from V and 0 bases from J, with 9 bases between. Per the germline V gene, CDR1 is SEHNR and CDR2 is FQNEAQ (reference sequence).

V usage is TRBV7-9 and J usage is TRBJ2-1, with 13 nucleotides matching TRBD2. The CDR3 runs 16 residues. With V trimmed by 5 bases and J by 8 bases, 9 bases remained unmatched. The germline CDR1 and CDR2 sequences are SEHNR and FQNEAQ (reference sequence). The CDR3 is CASSPRTSGSGDEQFF. CDR3 sequence (DNA): TGTGCCAGCAGCCCCCGGACTAGCGGGAGTGGCGATGAGCAGTTCTTC.

This chain joins TRBV13 and TRBJ2-5; D may be TRBD1 or TRBD2 (5 bases each). CDR3 length: 15 amino acids. Deletions cut 0 bases from V and 5 bases from J, with 13 bases between. The germline CDR1 and CDR2 sequences are PRHDT and FYEKMQ (reference sequence). CDR3 nucleotide sequence: TGTGCCAGCAGCTTAGGCGTCCCGGGACCGGAGACCCAGTACTTC. Protein product: CASSLGVPGPETQYF.

The J gene is TRBJ1-5, the V gene TRBV4-2; possibly TRBD1 for D (6 bases). Germline V gives CDR1 LGHNA, CDR2 YNFKEQ. This CDR3 contains 13 residues. V shed 5 bases and J shed 4 bases, with 9 bases lying between them. The CDR3 region is CASSGTGNQPQHF. CDR3 DNA: TGTGCCAGCAGCGGTACAGGGAATCAGCCCCAGCATTTT.

The J gene is TRBJ1-2, the V gene TRBV4-1, with D unclear. The CDR3 runs to 15 residues. V was shortened by 0 bases and J by 4 bases, with 12 bases between the two germline ends. The germline gives CDR1 MGHRA, CDR2 YSYEKL. DNA of the CDR3: TGCGCCAGCAGCCAAGAATCCCTGACGGCCTATGGCTACACCTTC. It encodes CASSQESLTAYGYTF.

A single count supports this clone. V usage is TRBV7-4 and J usage is TRBJ2-7, with a weak D call TRBD1 (5 bases). Germline CDR1 reads SGHVT; CDR2 reads SQSDAQ. CDR3 size: 17 residues. Trimming removed 5 bases from V and 0 bases from J, with 20 bases in between. As DNA, the CDR3 is TGTGCCAGCAGCCCATCACCAGGACAAGTTTCCTCCTACGAGCAGTACTTC. As protein: CASSPSPGQVSSYEQYF. The full variable domain, with the rest looked up from reference TRBV7-4 and TRBJ2-7, is GAGVSQSPRYKVAKRGRDVALRCDSISGHVTLYWYRQTLGQGSEVLTYSQSDAQRDKSGRPSGRFSAERPERSVSTLKIQRTEQGDSAVYLCASSPSPGQVSSYEQYFGPGTRLTVT.

CDR3 in amino acids: CASSQARTGAGNTIYF. The CDR3 coding sequence is TGCGCCAGCAGCCAAGCCAGGACAGGGGCTGGAAACACCATATATTTT. The V call is TRBV4-3, the J call TRBJ1-3, with TRBD1 matching over 9 bases. Germline CDR1 and CDR2: LGHNA and YSLEER. Germline trimming cut 1 base from V and 2 bases from J; bases unmatched to any gene: 3. This CDR3 contains 16 residues.

This clone came up a few times. V usage is TRBV6-5 and J usage is TRBJ1-5, with D perhaps matching TRBD1 (5 bases). Germline values: CDR1 MNHEY, CDR2 SVGAGI. Trimming took off 4 bases at V and 10 bases at J, with 14 bases between the two ends. The CDR3 consists of 13 residues. This chain's CDR3 is CASSSTDLSPQHF. CDR3 nucleotide sequence: TGTGCCAGCAGTTCGACAGACCTCAGCCCCCAGCATTTT.